This is a list of T cell receptor beta chains from one sample in a study of CD8+CD57+ T cells in acquired aplastic anemia. TCRdb re-derived calls from the reads in MiXCR, one entry per CDR3 protein. The sample yields 200,000 or so distinct CDR3 sequences, roughly half seen once. Input material: sorted CD4+, CD8+, or CD8+CD57+ T cells (not recorded which) from PBMCs. The receptors shown here come from a human donor with aplastic anemia. Both conserved end residues are trimmed from each CDR3.

J gene: TRBJ2-2; V gene: TRBV24-1; CDR3 protein: ATSDFSGGGTGELF
J gene: TRBJ2-7; V gene: TRBV10-3; CDR3 protein: AISETSRGEQY
J gene: TRBJ1-1; V gene: TRBV10-3; CDR3 protein: AISEMGPPTTEAF
J gene: TRBJ2-5; V gene: TRBV20-1; CDR3 protein: SASRLAGVGETQY
J gene: TRBJ2-7; V gene: TRBV20-1; CDR3 protein: SAPGLAGGNSYEQY
J gene: TRBJ2-1; V gene: TRBV29-1; CDR3 protein: SVEDPRGSHHYNEQF
J gene: TRBJ1-2; V gene: TRBV3-1; CDR3 protein: ASSQGANYGYT
J gene: TRBJ2-5; V gene: TRBV10-3; CDR3 protein: AISKGTEETQY
J gene: TRBJ1-5; V gene: TRBV6-5; CDR3 protein: ASSYSGGPGPQH
J gene: TRBJ2-7; V gene: TRBV7-9; CDR3 protein: ASSHRTGGIYEQY
J gene: TRBJ1-1; V gene: TRBV2; CDR3 protein: ASKGVGGTVGEAF
J gene: TRBJ2-7; V gene: TRBV10-2; CDR3 protein: ASHGGIAGKGEQY
J gene: TRBJ2-5; V gene: TRBV11-2; CDR3 protein: ASSLRGGLETQY
J gene: TRBJ1-1; V gene: TRBV7-9; CDR3 protein: ATQGDTEAF
J gene: TRBJ2-7; V gene: TRBV28; CDR3 protein: ASRPEGSYEQY
J gene: TRBJ2-7; V gene: TRBV7-9; CDR3 protein: ASSPGQVYEQY
J gene: TRBJ2-7; V gene: TRBV3-1; CDR3 protein: ASSQSTWGGPHSYEQY
J gene: TRBJ2-7; V gene: TRBV14; CDR3 protein: ASSQAGPRAEQY
J gene: TRBJ1-1; V gene: TRBV20-1; CDR3 protein: SARGQFGDTEAF
J gene: TRBJ2-7; V gene: TRBV20-1; CDR3 protein: SARPGTLDEQY
J gene: TRBJ1-2; V gene: TRBV4-3; CDR3 protein: AGSQVGRGLRDGYT
J gene: TRBJ1-4; V gene: TRBV30; CDR3 protein: AWSVRVVKGEKLF
J gene: TRBJ2-3; V gene: TRBV10-3; CDR3 protein: AISESRVPSGSTDTQY
J gene: TRBJ2-5; V gene: TRBV24-1; CDR3 protein: ATNDGSQETQC